One TCR beta chain is described in this entry. Its antigen is currently unknown. V was shortened by 8 bases and J by 6 bases, with 10 bases between the two germline ends. Germline V gene sequence: CDR1 MDHEN, CDR2 SYDVKM. The CDR3 runs to 11 residues. Profiling relied on immunoSEQ multiplex PCR, and the TCRdb table lists in-frame clones only, not all of them. The sample has under 300,000 clones; 70% are singletons. These data are taken from a study of cytotoxic CD8 clonotypes in ibrutinib-treated CLL. The overall study: The patients comprised 10 to 12 relapsed/refractory and around 14 treatment-naive cases, under 18 IGHV unmutated. Mean yields were around 240,000 productive templates and some 90,000 productive rearrangements per sample. Study results and caveats: With treatment, public clonotypes, which were uncommon, either contracted or remained stable. T-cell clonality at baseline went above that of age-matched healthy donors and rose and fell with circulating CD8+ T-cell counts.

The rearrangement joins TRBV28 to TRBJ1-2; D remains ambiguous. This receptor was identified in a human donor with chronic lymphocytic leukemia. Here the sequenced sample was PBMCs, taken after 24 months of ibrutinib treatment. CDR3: CASCCIDGYTF. CDR3 in DNA: TGTGCCAGCTGTTGCATAGATGGCTACACCTTC.